This T cell receptor beta chain was identified during a study of blood T cells in healthy people across ages. A second PCR of 7 to 11 cycles used a sample-barcoded 5' primer and a J-beta primer mix. With 12 random nucleotides, a template-switch adaptor tagged each individual cDNA molecule. Every sample returned 2.5 million or more CDR3-containing paired-end reads. One entry per CDR3 protein results from TCRdb running MiXCR on the 5' RACE reads. The sample holds about 1.4 million distinct CDR3 sequences, 55% to 75% seen once. V gave up 0 bases and J gave up 4 bases, with 19 bases separating them. The CDR3 is made up of 17 amino acids. CDR1 and CDR2 from the germline V gene are SGDLS and YYNGEE. Isolation per sample recovered at least 7 million PBMCs. To note about this clonotype: Antigen specificity is unknown.

Whole-study results and caveats: The lack of PBMC sorting stopped any conclusive naive versus antigen-experienced comparison.

The chain couples TRBV9 to TRBJ2-5; a weak D match, TRBD2 (6 bases). The source of this sequence is a man aged 18 to 30 in good health. Input material: blood. The CDR3 DNA reads TGTGCCAGCAGCGTAGATGATCCAGCGGGTGTCGCAGAGACCCAGTACTTC. It yields the protein CASSVDDPAGVAETQYF.